These T cell receptor beta chains were read from a single sample in a study of cytomegalovirus exposure and HLA in healthy donors. Sequencing was performed with immunoSEQ multiplex PCR; in TCRdb, only in-frame clones are kept and a portion is missing. This sample carries 330,000 or so clones, 86% of them seen once, and the ten largest clones take 0.84%. Input material: PBMCs. All receptors derive from a woman younger than 35 in good health and CMV-seronegative. Both conserved end residues are part of each CDR3. The D gene is left open where the match is weak. The size of a clone is reported for some rows only, either as once, few or many, or as a class for expanded clones.

TRBJ2-5 | . | TRBV6-5 | . | TGTGCCAGCAGTTTAAGGGAAACAGGGTTTGAGACCCAGTACTTC | CASSLRETGFETQYF
TRBJ1-4 | . | TRBV29-1 | . | TGCAGCGTTGGCCACAGCATTAATGAAAAACTGTTTTTT | CSVGHSINEKLFF
TRBJ2-7 | few | TRBV30 | TRBD1 | TGTGCCTGGAGCCCAAGGGGGACAGGGGGCTCCGAGCAGTACTTC | CAWSPRGTGGSEQYF
TRBJ2-5 | . | TRBV29-1 | TRBD2 | TGCAGCGTTGGGGGGGGACTAGGGGCAGAGACCCAGTACTTC | CSVGGGLGAETQYF
TRBJ2-7 | . | TRBV2 | TRBD1 | TGTGCCAGCAGGGCCTCGACAGGGTCGTCCTACGAGCAGTACTTC | CASRASTGSSYEQYF
TRBJ1-2 | . | TRBV11-2 | . | TGTGCCAGCAGCTTATTGGCGACATCCAACTATGGCTACACCTTC | CASSLLATSNYGYTF
TRBJ1-2 | few | TRBV6-6 | . | TGTGCCACCGAACAGGGCCTTAACTATGGCTACACCTTC | CATEQGLNYGYTF
TRBJ1-1 | . | TRBV7-9 | . | TGTGCCAGCAGCTTCTCAGGGGAGTGGACTGAAGCTTTCTTT | CASSFSGEWTEAFF
TRBJ2-7 | . | TRBV5-4 | . | TGTGCCAGCAGCTTGGACGGGTTGGGGGGGGCCGAGCAGTACTTC | CASSLDGLGGAEQYF
TRBJ2-7 | . | TRBV28 | . | TGTGCCAGCATTCCGGGGGACGGGACCTACGAGCAGTACTTC | CASIPGDGTYEQYF
TRBJ1-5 | . | TRBV27 | TRBD1 | TGTGCCAGCAGTCGGGGACAGGGGTGGGATCAGCCCCAGCATTTT | CASSRGQGWDQPQHF
TRBJ2-5 | . | TRBV4-2 | TRBD1 | TGTGCCAGCAGCTCAGGGGGAAAGTTCGTAGATGAGACCCAGTACTTC | CASSSGGKFVDETQYF
TRBJ2-7 | . | TRBV13 | TRBD2 | TGTGCCAGCAGCTTATCACTAGCGGGAGGACGCGAGCAGTACTTC | CASSLSLAGGREQYF
TRBJ1-5 | . | TRBV4-1 | . | TGCGCCAGCAGCTTACACAGGGATGGTCAGCCCCAGCATTTT | CASSLHRDGQPQHF
TRBJ2-7 | . | TRBV29-1 | TRBD2 | TGCAGCGTAGGGACTAGGGCCAACGAGCAGTACTTC | CSVGTRANEQYF
TRBJ2-7 | . | TRBV7-9 | . | TGTGCCAGCAGCAACGACAGGGACGGAGGGCTGTACTTC | CASSNDRDGGLYF
TRBJ1-1 | . | TRBV7-3 | . | TGTGCCAGCAGCCAGACACGGTCCCCCTCCACTGAAGCTTTCTTT | CASSQTRSPSTEAFF
TRBJ2-2 | few | TRBV12-5 | TRBD2 | TGTGCTAGTGGACTAGCGGTCGGGACCGGGGAGCTGTTTTTT | CASGLAVGTGELFF
TRBJ2-7 | . | TRBV27 | TRBD2 | TGTGCCAGCAGTTTATCGAGCGGGACCTACGAGCAGTACTTC | CASSLSSGTYEQYF
TRBJ1-1 | . | TRBV6-5 | . | TGTGCCAGCAGTTATCTCCCGAACACTGAAGCTTTCTTT | CASSYLPNTEAFF
TRBJ2-7 | . | TRBV4-3 | TRBD2 | TGCGCCAGCAGCGAGCGGACTAGCGGGAGCCTCGAGCAGTACTTC | CASSERTSGSLEQYF
TRBJ2-1 | . | TRBV9 | TRBD2 | TGTGCCAGCAGCAAGACTAGCAGTAGAGAGGGGTACAATGAGCAGTTCTTC | CASSKTSSREGYNEQFF
TRBJ1-2 | . | TRBV25-1 | . | TGTGCCAGCAGTGCACAGGGAGCCTATGGCTACACCTTC | CASSAQGAYGYTF
TRBJ1-1 | . | TRBV25-1 | TRBD1 | TGTGCCAGCAGGGGGACAGCAAACATGAACACTGAAGCTTTCTTT | CASRGTANMNTEAFF
TRBJ1-5 | few | TRBV16 | TRBD1 | TGTGCCAGCAGCCAATCAGGCCAGGGGGTTCAGCCCCAGCATTTT | CASSQSGQGVQPQHF
TRBJ2-3 | . | TRBV9 | . | TGTGCCAGCAGCCGGAGGGGGCATAGCACAGATACGCAGTATTTT | CASSRRGHSTDTQYF
TRBJ2-1 | . | TRBV5-1 | TRBD2 | TGCGCCAGCAGCCCGGGACTAGCGGGAGTTAGCGATGAGCAGTTCTTC | CASSPGLAGVSDEQFF
TRBJ1-4 | . | TRBV4-2 | . | TGTGCCAGCAGCCAAGACTTATTGACGACAGAAACTGAAAAACTGTTTTTT | CASSQDLLTTETEKLFF
TRBJ2-2 | . | TRBV2 | TRBD2 | TGTGCCAGCAGTGAAAGTGGGAGGGCCGGCGGGGAGCTGTTTTTT | CASSESGRAGGELFF
TRBJ1-5 | . | TRBV23-1 | TRBD1 | TGCGCCAGCAGTCAATCAATTGCAGGGGGAGATCAGCCCCAGCATTTT | CASSQSIAGGDQPQHF
TRBJ2-1 | . | TRBV7-3 | TRBD2 | TGTGCCAGCAGCTTAATCGGGAGCGGGGTCTACAATGAGCAGTTCTTC | CASSLIGSGVYNEQFF
TRBJ2-5 | . | TRBV4-3 | . | TGCGCCAGCAGCCAAGGGCGGTATGAGACCCAGTACTTC | CASSQGRYETQYF
TRBJ1-1 | once | TRBV5-1 | TRBD1 | TGCGCCAGCAGCTTGGGAGACAGGGGGAACACTGAAGCTTTCTTT | CASSLGDRGNTEAFF
TRBJ1-1 | . | TRBV5-1 | . | TGCGCCAGCAGCTTGACTCTGATGAACACTGAAGCTTTCTTT | CASSLTLMNTEAFF
TRBJ1-3 | . | TRBV18 | TRBD1 | TGTGCCAGCTCAGACGGGACAGGGGGAAACACCATATATTTT | CASSDGTGGNTIYF
TRBJ2-7 | . | TRBV4-2 | TRBD1 | TGTGCCAGCAGCCAAGGGGACAGATCCTACGAGCAGTACTTC | CASSQGDRSYEQYF
TRBJ2-7 | few | TRBV5-4 | . | TGTGCCAGCAGCCCGGACCAGGGAGAGCAGTACTTC | CASSPDQGEQYF
TRBJ2-5 | . | TRBV7-2 | TRBD2 | TGTGCCAGCAGCCCTGGGACTAGCAATCCGAAGACCCAGTACTTC | CASSPGTSNPKTQYF
TRBJ2-7 | . | TRBV4-1 | TRBD1 | TGCGCCAGCAGCCAAGGTTTTCCAGGACAGGGTGGCGAGCAGTACTTC | CASSQGFPGQGGEQYF
TRBJ1-5 | . | TRBV6-1 | . | TGTGCCAGCAGTGCTTTCGGGGGTCAGCCCCAGCATTTT | CASSAFGGQPQHF
TRBJ2-7 | . | TRBV5-1 | . | TGCGCCAGCAGCTTGGCCGCAGGGGTTTCCCTCGAGCAGTACTTC | CASSLAAGVSLEQYF
TRBJ2-2 | . | TRBV4-3 | TRBD2 | TGCGCCAGCAGCCAAGATCTTGGACTAGCGGGAGTGGATCTGAAGTTGGCCGGGGAGCTGTTTTTT | CASSQDLGLAGVDLKLAGELFF
TRBJ1-2 | once | TRBV6-5 | TRBD1 | TGTGCCAGCAGTTCCGTCGGACAGGCCGAGCTCTTC | CASSSVGQAELF
TRBJ2-7 | . | TRBV27 | . | TGTGCCAGCAGTTCAGCGGTTCCCTCCTACGAGCAGTACTTC | CASSSAVPSYEQYF
TRBJ2-3 | . | TRBV4-2 | TRBD2 | TGTGCCAGCAGCCAAGAGGCGGGAGGCCCAAATACGCAGTATTTT | CASSQEAGGPNTQYF
TRBJ2-2 | . | TRBV25-1 | TRBD2 | TGTGCCAGCAGTGAACGTAGCGGGAGGCCCTCGGCGACCGGGGAGCTGTTTTTT | CASSERSGRPSATGELFF
TRBJ1-2 | . | TRBV7-8 | . | TGTGCCAGCAGCTTAGGTGGCAGGGCCCCCTATGGCTACACCTTC | CASSLGGRAPYGYTF